This TCR beta chain was observed in a study of shared clonotypes between healthy human individuals. Study background: In total, the donors were a couple of women and a few men aged 18 to 49.

V was shortened by 2 bases and J by 2 bases, with 9 bases between the two germline ends. This CDR3 is built from 14 residues. Germline assignment: CDR1 SGHTA and CDR2 FQGTGA. Terminally differentiated effector memory CD45RA+ cells were excluded from the naive CD8 cells, which were CD45RO-negative and positively selected for CCR7. Details on this clone: The antigen is not known.

Under the authors' procedure: ImmunoSEQ sequences covered only the junction and lacked quality scores; filtering therefore differed. The method was immunoSEQ multiplex PCR; TCRdb's version includes in-frame clones alone and lacks a portion of them. Clone size and V and J calls were adopted from that table, with D and trimming inferred from the DNA. There are approximately 650,000 clones in the sample; nearly 97% occur only once, and about 0.11% lies in the top ten. Study outcomes and limitations: It was only blood that was sampled, and tissue repertoires likely differ. Rarefaction revealed incomplete sorted-subset sequencing despite large depth.

The sequenced sample was naive CD8+ T cells sorted from blood. This clonotype was sampled from a woman in her twenties or thirties in good health. The chain has TRBV7-3 and TRBJ1-1, with D possibly TRBD1 on 5 matching bases. The chain's CDR3 is CASSLGGGNTEAFF. The CDR3 bases are TGTGCCAGCAGCTTAGGTGGGGGTAACACTGAAGCTTTCTTT.